This T cell receptor (beta chain) was retrieved from a study of cytomegalovirus exposure and HLA in healthy donors (dated by TCRdb to about 2017). Background for the entire study: In an earlier analysis of under 600 of the donors, 276 Gb of sequence data and 90 million to 120 million unique TCR beta sequences from roughly 190 million T cells were reported. To predict cytomegalovirus infection status, the study combined high-throughput TCR immunosequencing, statistical association of individual TCRs with disease status, and machine learning. Class I and class II HLA loci were covered by the typing at four-digit resolution. The number of donors typed differed by locus, with roughly 629-640 for A, B, C, DRB1 and DQB1, roughly 520 for DQA1, 600 to 610 for DPA1, and approximately 470 for DPB1. Roughly 300 gigabases of sequencing data and 75 million to 85 million unique TCR sequences made up an early release that covered about 640 HLA-typed donors. On average, around 230,000 unique TCR beta nucleotide sequences were sequenced per donor among more than 350 genotyped donors of the cohort, with roughly 18% of those sequences being non-productive. The study was designed to test whether signatures of past pathogen exposure could be identified by cataloging public T cell receptors. An earlier analysis of fewer than 750 of the donors used high-throughput TCR beta sequencing to judge whether each TCR beta V gene segment behaved as functional or pseudogenic. All discovery cohort repertoires had been generated on a single sequencing platform. Of the roughly 400 genotyped donors, approximately 80% fell in the genetic ancestry cluster associated with self-reported Caucasian donors. Along with the approximately 650-subject first cohort, a separate validation cohort of about 110 different subjects was used. The study used immunosequencing to profile the T cell repertoires of several hundred subjects and linked those repertoires to cytomegalovirus serostatus. Rather than drawing on any new phenotypic data, the later analysis identified candidate immune exposures from TCR beta sequences and the way those sequences occurred across donors. Donor age, sex, ethnicity and CMV serostatus were compiled together with the repertoire data. A later analysis re-examined previously published TCR beta repertoires from more than 600 donors and added high-resolution HLA genotyping to investigate patterns of TCR occurrence. In a later genetic analysis, genome-wide SNP genotypes for about 65% of the 666 donors were used, and that subset was treated as a discovery cohort. About 5 DR-DQ haplotypes were handled as single units for association and clustering, since linkage in the cohort was strong. The research as a whole found: At a false discovery rate of 0.05, a later analysis linked about 16,000 TCR beta sequences to specific HLA alleles. A few of the identified cytomegalovirus-associated TCR beta chains were confirmed in vitro to be specific for cytomegalovirus antigens. According to a later genetic analysis, donors in an Asian-associated ancestry cluster had fewer N-insertions in productive TCRs than the roughly 660-donor mean. Across donors, most TCR sequences were observed very rarely, whereas some public TCRs were present in many individuals. Because HLA typing was unavailable for some donors at each locus, only the typed subset was used in association tests. A later genetic analysis associated a missense DCLRE1C variant with V-gene and J-gene trimming of TCR beta chains, and an independent cohort replicated the association. Most CMV-associated TCR beta chains appeared to be HLA-restricted in a later analysis, and the HLA associations seemed to be driven largely by CMV exposure. Immune exposure information for the cohort was limited to CMV serostatus. Roughly uniform sequencing depth across donors was assumed in presence/absence analyses, although this assumption may not hold. About 15 rarely observed V segments, including chromosome 9 orphons, were excluded from the earlier analysis of 550 to 700 of the donors because counts were too low. Several of the top co-occurrence clusters appeared to be linked to parvovirus B19, influenza, CMV and Epstein-Barr virus, according to a later analysis. Strong co-occurrence of HLA alleles, especially DR and DQ, made assigning TCR associations to individual alleles difficult. In an earlier analysis of 587 of the donors, most TCR beta V segments were observed in productive rearrangements about 87% or about 30% of the time, broadly matching IMGT annotations. A cluster of highly shared sequence variants was judged likely to be a technical artifact of the sequencing pipeline. This cohort had only TCR beta chains sequenced, and the lack of alpha or paired-chain data limited which features could be detected. According to the authors, the approach could potentially be generalized to other disease states and immunological phenotypes. In both the original and validation cohorts, the classifier was reported to diagnose cytomegalovirus status with high specificity and sensitivity. Compared with equally common non-associated chains, HLA-associated TCR beta chains in a later analysis were more clonally expanded and had lower generation probabilities. A total of 164 TCR beta chains were listed by the study as associated with cytomegalovirus. According to a later analysis, TCR association rates differed among HLA loci, with DRB1 alleles showing the most associated TCRs and HLA-C alleles showing the fewest. A further reported finding was that TCR beta sequences accurately predicted the HLA-A and HLA-B alleles for most subjects in the first cohort. The 87-base-pair reads could not distinguish some IMGT-functional V segments, including TRBV6-2 and TRBV6-3, so those segments were excluded. Correlated functional status among segregating V segments might be attributable to linkage disequilibrium, but an unknown experimental factor could not be ruled out.

The cohort consisted of 600 to 700 healthy bone marrow donors. At the time of sampling, all cohort members were nominally healthy, though unrecorded immune exposures were likely present. The donor tested CMV seronegative, placing the donor among the roughly 400 seronegative members of the cohort. Every donor gave a peripheral blood sample, and the peripheral blood mononuclear cells from that sample were used for TCR beta sequencing. The Qiagen DNeasy Blood Extraction Kit was used to extract genomic DNA from the blood cell samples. The germline V gene encodes CDR1 MDHEN and CDR2 SYDVKM. From cysteine to phenylalanine, the CDR3 is 17 amino acids long. Only the CDR3 DNA stays, 51 bases, in frame from base 1. Trimming costs V 7 bases and J 2 bases, and their ends lie 24 bases apart. About this clone itself: No antigen is known for it. No base quality information exists; no much larger clone differs at one position.

Library generation was performed with the immunoSEQ multiplex PCR assay. For the multiplex PCR, a mixture combining 60 forward primers for TCR Vbeta segments and 13 reverse primers for TCR Jbeta segments was used. A multiplex PCR assay on genomic DNA amplified the CDR3 region of rearranged TCR beta genes. The Illumina HiSeq System was used to sequence the amplified TCR beta libraries as 87-base-pair reads. The original pipeline was this. In a later analysis, some 80 million unique TCR beta chains were counted across the approximately 670 repertoires, and approximately 11 million of these chains were shared by at least two donors. A nearest-neighbor algorithm error-corrected the raw reads and collapsed the reads into unique sequences, merging closely related sequences to remove PCR and sequencing errors. To assign V, D and J gene segments, CDR3 sequences were aligned to IMGT reference sequences. For a sequence to be retained, a match of at least six nucleotides was required to both a V gene segment and a J gene segment. A rearrangement counted as productive if the CDR3 had no stop codons and remained in frame with V and J, and every other rearrangement counted as non-productive. Following IMGT convention, CDR3 was defined as the stretch from the second conserved V-encoded cysteine to the conserved J-encoded phenylalanine. The earlier analysis of about 530 of the donors excluded any sequence lacking an unambiguous match to a single V gene segment. An earlier analysis of fewer than 750 of the donors classified V segments as functional when productive rearrangements were above 56.7% and as segregating when the standard deviation between donors was above 5%. To diagnose cytomegalovirus status from the catalog of TCR beta chain sequences, a statistical classification framework was built. In a later analysis, V and J genes were assigned by comparing TCR nucleotide sequences against IMGT/GENE-DB human TR gene sequences. In a later analysis, CDR3 sequences and most-parsimonious VDJ recombination scenarios were assigned using the TCRdist pipeline. In a later analysis, each TCR beta chain was defined by its CDR3 amino acid sequence together with its V-gene family, and reads lacking a unique V-gene family were excluded. To address suspected cross-contamination and a sequencing artifact, a later analysis removed 550 to 750 highly shared, low-generation-probability nucleotide sequences. A later analysis calculated a clonal expansion index for each public chain from normalized within-repertoire ranks of inferred template counts. In a later analysis, generation probabilities were computed with a VDJ recombination model fitted to out-of-frame rearrangements, and the resulting probabilities were checked against IGoR. A later analysis scored TCR-TCR, TCR-HLA and TCR-CMV co-occurrence with hypergeometric tests, applying a repertoire-size bias correction to TCR pairs. A later analysis estimated false discovery rates by permuting HLA or CMV assignments 20 times. In a later analysis, co-occurring TCRs were grouped with DBSCAN, and TCRdist sequence similarity was added when clustering was performed within HLA-allele-positive subsets. For co-occurrence clustering, repertoires with fewer than 30,000 or more than 120,000 public chains were excluded, along with five repertoires with anomalous nucleotide sharing. This is the immuneACCESS table as TCRdb keeps it, with only in-frame sequences that have V and J called. A part of the clones is gone; compared with another copy, unresolved V genes explain less than half, and the rest is unexplained. For V, J and clone size, that table is used; D and trimming come from the DNA. This sample lists a few hundred thousand clones; about four fifths were detected once. The top ten clones comprise around 2.8% of the sample.

The chain couples TRBV28 to TRBJ2-7; a tentative D call is TRBD1 (6 bases match). This receptor was taken from a man aged 30 to 45 in good health and CMV-seronegative. The material sequenced was PBMCs. The CDR3 is CASTTRRWTDPAYEQYF. The sequence in DNA is TGTGCCAGCACCACGAGGCGTTGGACAGATCCCGCCTACGAGCAGTACTTC.